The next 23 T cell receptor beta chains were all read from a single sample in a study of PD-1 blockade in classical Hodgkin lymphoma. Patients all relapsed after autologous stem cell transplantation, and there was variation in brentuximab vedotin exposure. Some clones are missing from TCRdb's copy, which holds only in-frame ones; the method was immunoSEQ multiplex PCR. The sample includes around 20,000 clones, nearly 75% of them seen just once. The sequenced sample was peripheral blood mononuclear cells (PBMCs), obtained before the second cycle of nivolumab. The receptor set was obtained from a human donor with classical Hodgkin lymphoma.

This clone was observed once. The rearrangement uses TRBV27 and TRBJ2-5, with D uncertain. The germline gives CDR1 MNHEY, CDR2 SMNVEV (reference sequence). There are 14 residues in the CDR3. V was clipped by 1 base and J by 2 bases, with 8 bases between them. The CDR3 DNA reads TGTGCCAGCAGTTTATGGCCAGAGCAAGAGACCCAGTACTTC. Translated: CASSLWPEQETQYF.

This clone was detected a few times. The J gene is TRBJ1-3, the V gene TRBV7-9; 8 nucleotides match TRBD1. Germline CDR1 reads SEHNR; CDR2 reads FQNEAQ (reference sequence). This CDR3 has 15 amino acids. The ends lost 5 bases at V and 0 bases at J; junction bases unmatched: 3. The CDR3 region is CASSKTGGSGNTIYF. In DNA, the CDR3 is TGTGCCAGCAGCAAAACAGGGGGCTCTGGAAACACCATATATTTT.

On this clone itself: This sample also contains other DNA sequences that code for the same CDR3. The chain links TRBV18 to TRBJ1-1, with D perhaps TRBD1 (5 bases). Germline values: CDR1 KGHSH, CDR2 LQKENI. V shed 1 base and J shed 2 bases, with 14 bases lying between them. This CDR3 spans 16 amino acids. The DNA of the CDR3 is TGTGCCAGCTCACCACGGACCGGGGGGAGTAACACTGAAGCTTTCTTT. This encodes CASSPRTGGSNTEAFF.

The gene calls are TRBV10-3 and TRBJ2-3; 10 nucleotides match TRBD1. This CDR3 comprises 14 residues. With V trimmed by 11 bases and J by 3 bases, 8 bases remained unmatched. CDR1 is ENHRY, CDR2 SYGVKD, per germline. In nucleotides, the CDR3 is TGTGCCGCCCGGGACAGGGGACAAACAGATACGCAGTATTTT. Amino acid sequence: CAARDRGQTDTQYF.

CDR3: CASSQAPGLAGGGSYNEQFF. The CDR3 coding sequence is TGTGCCAGCAGCCAAGCGCCGGGACTAGCGGGAGGGGGCTCCTACAATGAGCAGTTCTTC. The chain uses TRBV4-2 and TRBJ2-1; the match to TRBD2 covers 16 bases. The germline V gene has CDR1 LGHNA and CDR2 YNFKEQ. The trim removed 1 base at V and 0 bases at J, leaving 6 bases unmatched. The CDR3 loop spans 20 amino acids.

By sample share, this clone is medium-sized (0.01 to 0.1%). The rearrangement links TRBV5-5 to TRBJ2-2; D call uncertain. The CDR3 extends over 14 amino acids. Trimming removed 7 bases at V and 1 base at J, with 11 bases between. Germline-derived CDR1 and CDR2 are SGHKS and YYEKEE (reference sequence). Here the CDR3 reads CASSWLVNTGELFF. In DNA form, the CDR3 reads TGTGCCAGCTCGTGGTTGGTGAACACCGGGGAGCTGTTTTTT.

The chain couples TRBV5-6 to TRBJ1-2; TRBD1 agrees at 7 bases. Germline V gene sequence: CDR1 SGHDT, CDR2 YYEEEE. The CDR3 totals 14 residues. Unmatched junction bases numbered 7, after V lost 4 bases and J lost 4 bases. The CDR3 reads CASSATGAGYGYTF. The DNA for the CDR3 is TGTGCCAGCAGCGCTACAGGGGCAGGCTATGGCTACACCTTC. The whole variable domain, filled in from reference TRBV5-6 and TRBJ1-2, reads DAGVTQSPTHLIKTRGQQVTLRCSPKSGHDTVSWYQQALGQGPQFIFQYYEEEERQRGNFPDRFSGHQFPNYSSELNVNALLLGDSALYLCASSATGAGYGYTFGSGTRLTVV.

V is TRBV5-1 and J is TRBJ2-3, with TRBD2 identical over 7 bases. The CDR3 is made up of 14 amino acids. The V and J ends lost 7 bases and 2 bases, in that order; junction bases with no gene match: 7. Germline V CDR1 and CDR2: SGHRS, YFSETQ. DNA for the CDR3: TGCGCCAGCCACACCCGGGACTACACAGATACGCAGTATTTT. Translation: CASHTRDYTDTQYF.

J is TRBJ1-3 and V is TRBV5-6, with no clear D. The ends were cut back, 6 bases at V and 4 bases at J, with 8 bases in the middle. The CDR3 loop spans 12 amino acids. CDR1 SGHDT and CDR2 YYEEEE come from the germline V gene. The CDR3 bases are TGTGCCAGCACTTCGTGGGGAAACACCATATATTTT. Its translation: CASTSWGNTIYF.

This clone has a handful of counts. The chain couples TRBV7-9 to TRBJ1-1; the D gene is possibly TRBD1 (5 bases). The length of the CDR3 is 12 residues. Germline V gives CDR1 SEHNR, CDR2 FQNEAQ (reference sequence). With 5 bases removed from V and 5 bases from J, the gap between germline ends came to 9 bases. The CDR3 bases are TGTGCCAGCAGCCCCGAGGGGACTGAAGCTTTCTTT. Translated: CASSPEGTEAFF. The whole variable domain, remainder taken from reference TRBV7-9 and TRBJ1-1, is DTGVSQNPRHKITKRGQNVTFRCDPISEHNRLYWYRQTLGQGPEFLTYFQNEAQLEKSRLLSDRFSAERPKGSFSTLEIQRTEQGDSAMYLCASSPEGTEAFFGQGTRLTVV.

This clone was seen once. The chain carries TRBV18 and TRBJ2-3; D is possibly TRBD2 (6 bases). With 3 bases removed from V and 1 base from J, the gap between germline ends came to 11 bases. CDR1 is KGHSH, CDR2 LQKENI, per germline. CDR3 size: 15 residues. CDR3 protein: CASSPSASGTDTQYF. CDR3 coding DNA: TGTGCCAGCTCACCGTCGGCTAGCGGCACAGATACGCAGTATTTT.

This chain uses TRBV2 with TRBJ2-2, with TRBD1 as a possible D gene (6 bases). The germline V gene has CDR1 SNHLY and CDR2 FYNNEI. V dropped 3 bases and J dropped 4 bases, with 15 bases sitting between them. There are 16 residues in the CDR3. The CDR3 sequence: CASSDLGLRGTGELFF. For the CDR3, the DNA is TGTGCCAGCAGTGACCTTGGTCTCAGGGGCACCGGGGAGCTGTTTTTT.

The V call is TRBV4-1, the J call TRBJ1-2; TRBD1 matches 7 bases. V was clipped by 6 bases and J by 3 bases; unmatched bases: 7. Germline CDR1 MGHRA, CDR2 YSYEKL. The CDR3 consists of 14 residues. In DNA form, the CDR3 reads TGCGCCAGCAGGTCACAGGGGTTCGACTATGGCTACACCTTC. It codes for CASRSQGFDYGYTF.

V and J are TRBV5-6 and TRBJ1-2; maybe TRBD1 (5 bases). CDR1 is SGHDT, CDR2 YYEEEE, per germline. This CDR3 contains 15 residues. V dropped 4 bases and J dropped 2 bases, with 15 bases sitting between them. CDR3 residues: CASSLRAGNNYGYTF. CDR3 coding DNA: TGTGCCAGCAGCCTCCGCGCAGGGAACAACTATGGCTACACCTTC.

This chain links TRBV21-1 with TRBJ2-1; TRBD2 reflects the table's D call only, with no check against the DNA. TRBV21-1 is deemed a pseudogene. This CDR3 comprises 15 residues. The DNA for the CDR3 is TGTGCCAGCAGCAAACAGGGCGGGAGGTACGATGAGCAGTTCTTC. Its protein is CASSKQGGRYDEQFF.

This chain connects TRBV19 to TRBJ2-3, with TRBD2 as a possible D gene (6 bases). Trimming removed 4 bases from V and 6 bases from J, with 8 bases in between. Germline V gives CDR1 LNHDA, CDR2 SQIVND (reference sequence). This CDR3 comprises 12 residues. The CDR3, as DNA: TGTGCCAGTAGTAACCGGGGGGATACGCAGTATTTT. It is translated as CASSNRGDTQYF.

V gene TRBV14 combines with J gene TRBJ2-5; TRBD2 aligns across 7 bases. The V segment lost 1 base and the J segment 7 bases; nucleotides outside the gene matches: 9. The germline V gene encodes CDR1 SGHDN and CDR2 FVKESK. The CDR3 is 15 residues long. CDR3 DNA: TGTGCCAGCAGCCAAGGATCTAGCGGAGATGGGACCCAGTACTTC. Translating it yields CASSQGSSGDGTQYF.

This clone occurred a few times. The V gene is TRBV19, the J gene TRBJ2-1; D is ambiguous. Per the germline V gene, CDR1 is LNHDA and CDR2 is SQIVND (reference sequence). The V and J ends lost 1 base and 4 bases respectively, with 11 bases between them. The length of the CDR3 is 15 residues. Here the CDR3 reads CASSIGPQFYNEQFF. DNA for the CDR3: TGTGCCAGTAGTATAGGCCCCCAGTTTTACAATGAGCAGTTCTTC.

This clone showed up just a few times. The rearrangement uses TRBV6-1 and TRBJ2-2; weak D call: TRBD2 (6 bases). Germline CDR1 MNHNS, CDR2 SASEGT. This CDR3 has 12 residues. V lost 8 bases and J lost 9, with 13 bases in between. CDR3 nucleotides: TGTGCCAGCGGGACTCTCAGCCGGGAGCTGTTTTTT. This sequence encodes CASGTLSRELFF.

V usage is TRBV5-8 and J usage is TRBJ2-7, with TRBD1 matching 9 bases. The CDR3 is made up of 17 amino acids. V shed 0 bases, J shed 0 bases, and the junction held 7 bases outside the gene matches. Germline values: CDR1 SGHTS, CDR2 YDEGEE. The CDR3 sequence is CASSLEGTGSSSYEQYF. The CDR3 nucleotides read TGTGCCAGCAGCTTGGAGGGGACAGGGAGTAGCTCCTACGAGCAGTACTTC.

The CDR3 DNA follows: TGTGCCAGCAGCCGTTCGCGGGCCTACAATGAGCAGTTCTTC. It specifies CASSRSRAYNEQFF. The chain carries TRBV6-1 and TRBJ2-1, with D possibly matching TRBD2 (5 bases). CDR1 is MNHNS and CDR2 is SASEGT in the germline V gene. Trimming cost V 6 bases and J 2 bases, with 11 bases left between them. This CDR3 comprises 14 residues.

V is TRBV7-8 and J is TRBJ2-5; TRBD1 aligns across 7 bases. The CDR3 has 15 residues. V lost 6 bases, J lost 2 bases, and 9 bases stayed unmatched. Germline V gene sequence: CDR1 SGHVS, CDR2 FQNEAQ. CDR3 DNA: TGTGCCAGCAGTTCTGCCGGGACAGCTCAAGAGACCCAGTACTTC. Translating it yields CASSSAGTAQETQYF.

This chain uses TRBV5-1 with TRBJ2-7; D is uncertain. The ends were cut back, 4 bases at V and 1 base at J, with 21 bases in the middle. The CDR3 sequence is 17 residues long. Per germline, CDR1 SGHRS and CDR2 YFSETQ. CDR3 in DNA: TGCGCCAGCAGCCCGCTCCCCGGTCAAACTTTTTCCTACGAGCAGTACTTC. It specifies CASSPLPGQTFSYEQYF. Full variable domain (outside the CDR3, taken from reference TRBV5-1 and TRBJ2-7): KAGVTQTPRYLIKTRGQQVTLSCSPISGHRSVSWYQQTPGQGLQFLFEYFSETQRNKGNFPGRFSGRQFSNSRSEMNVSTLELGDSALYLCASSPLPGQTFSYEQYFGPGTRLTVT.